This T cell receptor beta chain appears in the sequencing data of a study of T cell changes during pregnancy in multiple sclerosis. V lost 6 bases and J lost 0, with 12 bases in between. The germline V gene encodes CDR1 KGHSH and CDR2 LQKENI. The CDR3 extends over 14 amino acids. TCRdb keeps only in-frame clones here, not all; method: immunoSEQ multiplex PCR. The sample has roughly 70,000 clones, over 80% seen once. The sequencing here drew on peripheral blood, taken in the third trimester of pregnancy. The TCR originated in a female donor in good health, enrolled as a control in a pregnancy study. The J gene is TRBJ2-7, the V gene TRBV18; a weak D match, TRBD1 (6 bases). The chain's CDR3 is CASSSRDNSYEQYF. The CDR3 bases are TGTGCCAGCTCGTCCCGGGACAACTCCTACGAGCAGTACTTC.